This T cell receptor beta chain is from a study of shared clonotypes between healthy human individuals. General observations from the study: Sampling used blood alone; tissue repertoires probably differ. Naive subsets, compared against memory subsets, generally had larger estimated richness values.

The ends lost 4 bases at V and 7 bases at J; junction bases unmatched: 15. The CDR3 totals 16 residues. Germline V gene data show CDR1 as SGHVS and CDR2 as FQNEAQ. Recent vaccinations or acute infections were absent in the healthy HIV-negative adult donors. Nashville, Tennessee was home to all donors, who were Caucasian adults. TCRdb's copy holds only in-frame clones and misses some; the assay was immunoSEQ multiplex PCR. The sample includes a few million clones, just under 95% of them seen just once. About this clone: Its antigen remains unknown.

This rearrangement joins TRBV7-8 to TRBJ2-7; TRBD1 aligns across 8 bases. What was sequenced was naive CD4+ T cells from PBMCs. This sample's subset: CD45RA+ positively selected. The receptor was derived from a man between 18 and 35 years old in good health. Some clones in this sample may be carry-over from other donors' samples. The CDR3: CASSSNTRFRGHEQYF. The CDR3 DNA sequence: TGTGCCAGCAGCTCCAACACCCGTTTCAGGGGGCATGAGCAGTACTTC. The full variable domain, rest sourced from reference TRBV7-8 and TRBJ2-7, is GAGVSQSPRYKVAKRGQDVALRCDPISGHVSLFWYQQALGQGPEFLTYFQNEAQLDKSGLPSDRFFAERPEGSVSTLKIQRTQQEDSAVYLCASSSNTRFRGHEQYFGPGTRLTVT.